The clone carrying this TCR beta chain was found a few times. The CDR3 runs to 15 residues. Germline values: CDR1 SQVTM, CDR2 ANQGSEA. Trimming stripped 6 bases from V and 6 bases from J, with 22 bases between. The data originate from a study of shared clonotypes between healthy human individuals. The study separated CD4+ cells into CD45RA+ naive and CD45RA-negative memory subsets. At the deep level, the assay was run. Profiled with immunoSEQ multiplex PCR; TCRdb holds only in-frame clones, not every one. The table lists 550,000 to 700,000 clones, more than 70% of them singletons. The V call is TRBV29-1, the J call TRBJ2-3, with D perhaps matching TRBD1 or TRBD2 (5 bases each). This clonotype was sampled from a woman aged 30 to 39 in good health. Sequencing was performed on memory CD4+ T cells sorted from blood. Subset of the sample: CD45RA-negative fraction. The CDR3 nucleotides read TGCAGCGTCGAGGGGCTCAGGGACGCCGGGGATACGCAGTATTTT. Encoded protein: CSVEGLRDAGDTQYF.